This TCR beta chain appears in the sequencing data of a study of CD8+CD57+ T cells in acquired aplastic anemia. Flow cytometry had shown expanded CD8+CD57+ cells in the patients chosen for sequencing. CDR3 and TCR beta VDJ profiling relied on genomic DNA as the template. In TCRdb, the reads were re-called with MiXCR into one record per CDR3 protein. This sample yields some 200,000 distinct CDR3 sequences, of which 48% are seen a single time; 9.7% belongs to the top ten. Germline CDR1 and CDR2: ENHRY and SYGVKD. Trimming pared 4 bases from V and 5 bases from J, leaving 8 bases between. The CDR3 runs to 12 residues.

This TCR was recovered from a human donor with aplastic anemia. Sequencing was performed on sorted CD4+, CD8+, or CD8+CD57+ T cells (not recorded which) from PBMCs. This rearrangement joins TRBV10-3 to TRBJ1-1, with D uncertain. CDR3 in DNA: TGTGCCATCAGTGGCCTGGGGACTGAAGCTTTCTTT. Translating it yields CAISGLGTEAFF.